The sequence of this T cell receptor (beta chain) was determined in a study of untreated major depressive disorder. Study-level points and caveats: Compared with controls, depressed patients showed more TRBV05-01 (Vbeta 5.1) usage in CD4+ T cells.

Only one count was recorded for this clone. Its cognate antigen is unknown. TCRdb keeps only in-frame clones here, not all; method: immunoSEQ multiplex PCR. The sample includes 20,000 or so clones, more than 85% of them seen just once. V lost 0 bases, J lost 3 bases, and 11 bases lay in between. Germline V gives CDR1 GTSNPN, CDR2 SVGIG (reference sequence). This CDR3 has 14 residues. This sequence was found in a woman in her 40s with major depressive disorder. The sequenced sample was CD4+ T cells from PBMCs. The chain recombines TRBV30 with TRBJ1-1; D not certain. In DNA, the CDR3 is TGTGCCTGGAGTGTACCGGCAGCCGACACTGAAGCTTTCTTT. Encoded protein: CAWSVPAADTEAFF.